This T cell receptor (beta chain) was sequenced for a study of blood T cell repertoires in COVID-19. Assay used: immunoSEQ multiplex PCR; TCRdb lists only in-frame clones, some missing. Here the sample spans about 350,000 clones, 88% being singletons. V lost 2 bases and J 3 bases, leaving 11 bases between the germline ends. The CDR3 spans 15 residues. Germline CDR1 and CDR2: KGHSH and LQKENI. The chain recombines TRBV18 with TRBJ1-5, with D uncertain. The TCR originated in a woman in her 30s who had been exposed to COVID-19. The sample comprised PBMCs or T cells enriched from blood (not recorded which). CDR3 sequence reads: CASSPGSGNNQPQHF. DNA for the CDR3: TGTGCCAGCTCACCAGGGTCAGGTAACAATCAGCCCCAGCATTTT.